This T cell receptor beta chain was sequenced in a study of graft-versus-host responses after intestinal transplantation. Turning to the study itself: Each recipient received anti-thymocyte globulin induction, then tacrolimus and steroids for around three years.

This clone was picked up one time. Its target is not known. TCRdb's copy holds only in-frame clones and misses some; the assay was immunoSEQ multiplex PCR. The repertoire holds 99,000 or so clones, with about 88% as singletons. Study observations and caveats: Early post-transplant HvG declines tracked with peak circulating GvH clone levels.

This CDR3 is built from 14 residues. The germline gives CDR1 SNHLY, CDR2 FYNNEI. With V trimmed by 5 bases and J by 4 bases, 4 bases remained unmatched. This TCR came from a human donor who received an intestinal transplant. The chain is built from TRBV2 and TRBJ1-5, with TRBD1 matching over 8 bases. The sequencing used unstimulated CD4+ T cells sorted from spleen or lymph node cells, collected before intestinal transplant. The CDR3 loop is CASSLTGVNQPQHF. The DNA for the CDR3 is TGTGCCAGCAGTCTGACAGGGGTTAATCAGCCCCAGCATTTT.